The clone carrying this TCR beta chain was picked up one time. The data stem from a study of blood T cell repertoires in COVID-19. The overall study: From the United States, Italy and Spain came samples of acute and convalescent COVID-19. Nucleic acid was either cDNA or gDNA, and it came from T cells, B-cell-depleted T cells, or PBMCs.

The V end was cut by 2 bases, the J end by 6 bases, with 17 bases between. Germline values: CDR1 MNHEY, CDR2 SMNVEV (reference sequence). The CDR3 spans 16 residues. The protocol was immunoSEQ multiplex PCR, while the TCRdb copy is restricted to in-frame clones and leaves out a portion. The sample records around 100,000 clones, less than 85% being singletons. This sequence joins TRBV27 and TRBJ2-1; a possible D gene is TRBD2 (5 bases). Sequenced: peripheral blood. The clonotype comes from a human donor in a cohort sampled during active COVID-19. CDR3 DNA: TGTGCCAGCAGTTTAAGAGGGCAGAGGTTCGGCAATGAGCAGTTCTTC. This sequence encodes CASSLRGQRFGNEQFF.